This is a list of T cell receptor beta chains from one sample in a study of T cell responses to AZD1222 COVID-19 vaccine. The method was immunoSEQ multiplex PCR; TCRdb's version includes in-frame clones alone and lacks a portion of them. The sample records roughly 260,000 clones, about 92% being singletons. Source: peripheral blood, taken on day 0 of AZD1222 vaccination. The source is an adult in good health. Both conserved end residues are part of each CDR3. A D gene is named only where the DNA matches it firmly. Clone size is given for some rows only: seen once, a few or many times, or a class if the clone is expanded.

cdr3_length,clone_size,j_call,d_call,v_call,cdr3_aa,cdr3_nt
14,-,TRBJ2-3,TRBD2,TRBV9,CASGSGMGTDTQYF,TGTGCCAGCGGGAGCGGGATGGGAACAGATACGCAGTATTTT
14,-,TRBJ2-1,-,TRBV5-1,CASSLAGDERVGIF,TGCGCCAGCAGCTTGGCGGGGGATGAGAGGGTTGGAATCTTC
13,-,TRBJ2-1,-,TRBV4-1,CASSQVGGNEQFF,TGCGCCAGCAGCCAAGTAGGGGGTAATGAGCAGTTCTTC
15,-,TRBJ2-1,-,TRBV4-2,CASSQDEGVHNEQFF,TGTGCCAGCAGCCAAGATGAGGGGGTACACAATGAGCAGTTCTTC
13,-,TRBJ2-5,-,TRBV11-2,CASTWESSATQYF,TGTGCCAGCACCTGGGAGTCTAGCGCGACCCAGTACTTC
16,-,TRBJ2-4,TRBD2,TRBV7-8,CASSLVIGGRTGIQYF,TGTGCCAGCAGCTTAGTTATTGGCGGGAGGACGGGCATTCAGTACTTC
15,-,TRBJ2-1,TRBD1,TRBV7-6,CASTTGTGWNNEQFF,TGTGCCAGCACCACAGGGACAGGGTGGAACAATGAGCAGTTCTTC
16,-,TRBJ2-2,TRBD2,TRBV28,CASSPSPGLAGGELFF,TGTGCCAGCAGTCCCTCCCCGGGACTAGCGGGCGGGGAGCTGTTTTTT
14,-,TRBJ2-2,-,TRBV28,CASSLPGVGGELFF,TGTGCCAGCAGTCTACCCGGGGTCGGCGGGGAGCTGTTTTTT
13,-,TRBJ1-2,-,TRBV6-5,CASSPGRGYGYTF,TGTGCCAGCAGCCCGGGACGAGGCTATGGCTACACCTTC
16,-,TRBJ2-2,TRBD1,TRBV5-6,CASRSRPGTEAGELFF,TGTGCCAGCAGATCGAGGCCCGGGACAGAGGCCGGGGAGCTGTTTTTT
14,-,TRBJ1-1,-,TRBV5-1,CASSREAGDTEAFF,TGCGCCAGCAGCCGCGAGGCAGGGGACACTGAAGCTTTCTTT
15,-,TRBJ1-4,-,TRBV6-5,CASSPGHVANEKLFF,TGTGCCAGCAGCCCAGGACACGTGGCTAATGAAAAACTGTTTTTT
18,-,TRBJ2-1,TRBD2,TRBV3-1/TRBV3-2,CASSPLAGGPTLQRGQFF,TGTGCCAGCAGCCCCCTAGCGGGGGGCCCAACCCTACAAAGGGGGCAGTTCTTC
14,-,TRBJ1-6,-,TRBV5-1,CASSPGGGASPLHF,TGCGCCAGCAGCCCGGGAGGGGGTGCTTCACCCCTCCACTTT
19,-,TRBJ1-5,-,TRBV2,CASSEALRGGYYSNQPQHF,TGTGCCAGCAGTGAAGCGCTTCGGGGAGGGTATTATAGCAATCAGCCCCAGCATTTT
15,-,TRBJ2-1,-,TRBV2,CASSWEGRVSNEQFF,TGTGCCAGCAGTTGGGAAGGCAGGGTATCCAATGAGCAGTTCTTC
16,-,TRBJ1-6,TRBD1,TRBV4-1,CASSQGASRGNSPLHF,TGCGCCAGCAGCCAAGGGGCCTCCAGGGGGAATTCACCCCTCCACTTT
14,-,TRBJ1-2,-,TRBV6-5,CASSYLGSNYGYTF,TGTGCCAGCAGTTACTTGGGGTCTAACTATGGCTACACCTTC
12,-,TRBJ2-3,-,TRBV2,CATKTGPDTQYF,TGTGCCACCAAAACAGGTCCAGATACGCAGTATTTT
15,-,TRBJ1-1,-,TRBV4-1,CASSHQVGGGTEAFF,TGCGCCAGCAGCCACCAAGTGGGGGGAGGTACTGAAGCTTTCTTT
15,-,TRBJ2-1,TRBD2,TRBV7-9,CASSFSSGTYNEQFF,TGTGCCAGCAGCTTCTCTAGCGGTACCTACAATGAGCAGTTCTTC
15,once,TRBJ2-7,TRBD2,TRBV7-9,CASSPGLAGSYEQYF,TGTGCCAGCAGCCCCGGACTAGCGGGATCCTACGAGCAGTACTTC
13,-,TRBJ1-2,TRBD1,TRBV2,CASSRDRRFGYTF,TGTGCCAGCAGCCGGGACAGGCGATTTGGCTACACCTTC
14,-,TRBJ1-2,-,TRBV5-1,CASSLAKGAYGYTF,TGCGCCAGCAGCTTGGCCAAGGGTGCCTATGGCTACACCTTC
16,-,TRBJ2-3,TRBD2,TRBV7-7,CASSAGTSGSTDTQYF,TGTGCCAGCAGCGCGGGGACTAGCGGGAGTACAGATACGCAGTATTTT
13,-,TRBJ1-6,-,TRBV2,CASRGPYNSPLHF,TGTGCCAGCAGGGGGCCCTATAATTCACCCCTCCACTTT
16,-,TRBJ2-1,TRBD1,TRBV11-3,CASSPSSGTENNEQFF,TGTGCCAGCAGCCCTTCCTCCGGGACAGAGAACAATGAGCAGTTCTTC
17,once,TRBJ2-2,TRBD2,TRBV5-5,CASSLSLAGAGDGELFF,TGTGCCAGCAGCTTGTCGCTAGCGGGGGCCGGGGACGGGGAGCTGTTTTTT
15,-,TRBJ2-7,-,TRBV28,CASGVGPTKTYEQYF,TGTGCCAGCGGGGTGGGGCCCACTAAAACCTACGAGCAGTACTTC
13,once,TRBJ1-1,-,TRBV18,CASSQGVDTEAFF,TGTGCCAGCTCACAGGGGGTCGACACTGAAGCTTTCTTT
13,-,TRBJ1-1,TRBD1,TRBV28,CASYGTATKEAFF,TGTGCCAGCTACGGGACAGCAACCAAAGAAGCTTTCTTT
14,-,TRBJ1-2,TRBD1,TRBV11-3,CASSPRQGGDGYTF,TGTGCCAGCAGTCCCAGACAGGGAGGCGATGGCTACACCTTC
16,-,TRBJ1-1,-,TRBV6-6,CASSYSEGIPNTEAFF,TGTGCCAGCAGTTACTCCGAGGGTATACCGAACACTGAAGCTTTCTTT
18,-,TRBJ1-3,-,TRBV13,CASSLGLPGAISGNTIYF,TGTGCCAGCAGCTTAGGCCTCCCAGGGGCAATCTCTGGAAACACCATATATTTT
13,-,TRBJ1-1,-,TRBV6-8,CASRSFGRTEAFF,TGTGCCAGCCGTTCCTTCGGGCGGACTGAAGCTTTCTTT
15,-,TRBJ2-2,TRBD1,TRBV4-3,CASSHQDRLTGELFF,TGCGCCAGCAGCCATCAGGACAGGCTTACCGGGGAGCTGTTTTTT
14,-,TRBJ1-3,-,TRBV5-5,CASSRPGGGNTIYF,TGTGCCAGCAGCCGCCCAGGAGGGGGAAACACCATATATTTT
12,-,TRBJ1-1,TRBD1,TRBV28,CATATGDTEAFF,TGTGCCACCGCCACAGGGGACACTGAAGCTTTCTTT
13,-,TRBJ1-2,-,TRBV2,CASSDRGFYGYTF,TGTGCCAGCAGTGATAGGGGATTCTATGGCTACACCTTC
15,-,TRBJ1-6,TRBD1,TRBV28,CASSSGQGVDSPLHF,TGTGCCAGCAGTTCAGGACAGGGAGTCGATTCACCCCTCCACTTT
14,-,TRBJ2-7,-,TRBV9,CASSVGGSSYEQYF,TGTGCCAGCAGCGTAGGGGGATCGTCCTACGAGCAGTACTTC
13,-,TRBJ1-1,-,TRBV19,CASSPRDNTEAFF,TGTGCCAGTAGTCCGCGGGATAACACTGAAGCTTTCTTT
15,once,TRBJ2-4,TRBD2,TRBV5-1,CASSLGTSGGDIQYF,TGCGCCAGCAGCTTGGGCACTAGCGGGGGTGACATTCAGTACTTC
15,-,TRBJ2-3,TRBD2,TRBV3-1/TRBV3-2,CASSPSGVFTDTQYF,TGTGCCAGCAGCCCAAGCGGGGTGTTCACAGATACGCAGTATTTT
12,once,TRBJ1-2,-,TRBV5-6,CASSFAGNIYTF,TGTGCCAGCAGCTTTGCAGGGAATATCTACACCTTC
13,few,TRBJ2-5,TRBD1,TRBV5-1,CASSEQGQETQYF,TGCGCCAGCAGCGAACAGGGGCAAGAGACCCAGTACTTC
18,-,TRBJ2-3,TRBD2,TRBV4-1,CASSQGLAWGGKSDTQYF,TGCGCCAGCAGCCAAGGGCTGGCATGGGGGGGAAAGTCAGATACGCAGTATTTT
13,-,TRBJ2-7,-,TRBV19,CASSSSVPYEQYF,TGTGCCAGTAGTTCCAGTGTTCCCTACGAGCAGTACTTC